This T cell receptor beta chain stems from a study of T cells after yellow fever vaccination. This clonotype was seen a handful of times. Its cognate antigen is unknown. There are 16 residues in the CDR3. CDR1 and CDR2 from the germline V gene are SGHRS and YFSETQ. The trim removed 4 bases at V and 4 bases at J, leaving 8 bases unmatched. Template switching by 5'RACE produced TCR cDNA, adding a universal primer site and UMIs. TCRdb re-called the 5' RACE reads with MiXCR, one entry per CDR3 protein. The sample records 60,000 or so distinct CDR3 sequences, more than 5.5% being singletons. Study-wide results and caveats: Reappearing after the booster were most of the clones from primary vaccination (around 96% CD4, 85% to 90% CD8). A small share of clonotypes appeared in both CD4 and CD8 compartments.

The material was CD8+ T cells sorted from PBMCs, obtained on the day of the first yellow fever vaccination. The TCR sequence derives from a man aged 18 to 29 who received the YFV17D yellow fever vaccine. The V gene is TRBV5-1, the J gene TRBJ1-6, with 7 bases identical to TRBD1. CDR3 sequence reads: CASSLAGTEYNSPLHF. In DNA form, the CDR3 reads TGCGCCAGCAGCCTAGCCGGGACAGAGTATAATTCACCCCTCCACTTT.